This T cell receptor (beta chain) derives from a study of shared clonotypes between healthy human individuals. Study background: Serving as donors were two women and a few men, whose ages spanned 18 to 49. CD4 naive cells filled three plates per donor, CD4 memory three, CD8 naive two and CD8 memory one.

V lost 1 base, J lost 6 bases, and 9 bases stayed unmatched. Germline CDR1 is LNHNV and CDR2 is YYDKDF (reference sequence). The CDR3 is 15 amino acids. Naivety among CD8 cells was defined by CD45RO negativity and positive CCR7 selection, thereby excluding terminally differentiated effector memory CD45RA+ cells. Sequencing used immunoSEQ multiplex PCR; TCRdb keeps in-frame clones, though not all of them. The sample comprises about 2.2 million clones, around 93% of which are singletons, and around 1.8% rests with the top ten. Of note for this clone: Its antigen is currently unknown.

Study conclusions and caveats: Naive subsets generally had larger estimated richness than memory subsets. Generation probabilities of non-shared clonotypes were lower (relative to those shared by all four donors).

The chain couples TRBV15 to TRBJ2-7; 7 nucleotides line up with TRBD1. This receptor was taken from a man between 18 and 35 years old in good health. Some clones in this sample may be carry-over from other donors' samples. The sample consisted of naive CD8+ T cells from PBMCs. Here the CDR3 reads CATSRVVTGSVEQYF. CDR3 DNA sequence: TGTGCCACCAGCAGAGTAGTGACAGGGTCGGTCGAGCAGTACTTC.